This T cell receptor beta chain was obtained from a study of tumor-infiltrating lymphocytes in oesophageal squamous cell carcinoma. This CDR3 spans 15 amino acids. Germline loops: CDR1 LGHDT, CDR2 YNNKEL (reference sequence). Between the trimmed V and J ends, which lost 1 base and 1 base, there was a span of 10 bases. MiXCR, run by TCRdb on the PCR reads, gives a single entry per CDR3 protein. The sample lists about 7,100 distinct CDR3 sequences; 15% to 19% were seen once. The sequencing input was blood. The TCR originated in a male donor with esophageal squamous cell carcinoma. The V call is TRBV3-1, the J call TRBJ2-5; D possibly corresponds to TRBD1 (5 bases). The CDR3: CASSQAGRAQETQYF. The CDR3 coding sequence is TGTGCCAGCAGCCAAGCGGGCAGGGCCCAAGAGACCCAGTACTTC.